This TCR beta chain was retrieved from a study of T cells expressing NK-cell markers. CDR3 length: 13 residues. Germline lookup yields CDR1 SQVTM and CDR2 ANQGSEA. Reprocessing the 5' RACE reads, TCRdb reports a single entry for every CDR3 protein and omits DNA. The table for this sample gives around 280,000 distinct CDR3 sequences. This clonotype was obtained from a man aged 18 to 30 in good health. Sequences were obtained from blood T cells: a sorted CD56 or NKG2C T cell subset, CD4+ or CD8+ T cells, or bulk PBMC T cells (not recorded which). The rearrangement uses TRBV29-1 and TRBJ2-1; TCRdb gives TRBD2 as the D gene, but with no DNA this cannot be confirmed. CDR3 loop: CSVTRDYYNEQFF.